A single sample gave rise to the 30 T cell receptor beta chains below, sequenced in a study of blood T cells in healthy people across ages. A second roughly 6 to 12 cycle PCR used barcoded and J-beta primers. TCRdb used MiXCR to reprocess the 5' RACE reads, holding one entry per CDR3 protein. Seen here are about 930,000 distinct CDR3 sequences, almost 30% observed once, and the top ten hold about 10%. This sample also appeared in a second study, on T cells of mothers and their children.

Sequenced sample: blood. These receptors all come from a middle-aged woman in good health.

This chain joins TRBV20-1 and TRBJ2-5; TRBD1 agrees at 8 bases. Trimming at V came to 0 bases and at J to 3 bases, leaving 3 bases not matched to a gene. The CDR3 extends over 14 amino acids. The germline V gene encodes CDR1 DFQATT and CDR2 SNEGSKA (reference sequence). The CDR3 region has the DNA TGCAGTGCTAGAGAGGTGACAGGGGAAGAGACCCAGTACTTC. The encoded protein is CSAREVTGEETQYF.

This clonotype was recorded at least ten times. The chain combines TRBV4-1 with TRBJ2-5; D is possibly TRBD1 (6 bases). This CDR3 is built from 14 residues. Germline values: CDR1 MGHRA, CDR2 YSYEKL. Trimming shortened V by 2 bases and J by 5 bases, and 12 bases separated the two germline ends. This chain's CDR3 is CASSQPDRLETQYF. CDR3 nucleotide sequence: TGCGCCAGCAGCCAACCCGACAGGCTGGAGACCCAGTACTTC.

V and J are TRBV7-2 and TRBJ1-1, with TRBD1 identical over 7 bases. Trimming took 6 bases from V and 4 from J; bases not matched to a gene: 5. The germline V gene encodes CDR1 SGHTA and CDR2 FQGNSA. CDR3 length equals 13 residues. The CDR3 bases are TGTGCCAGCAGTTTTACAGGGGCCACTGAAGCTTTCTTT. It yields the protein CASSFTGATEAFF.

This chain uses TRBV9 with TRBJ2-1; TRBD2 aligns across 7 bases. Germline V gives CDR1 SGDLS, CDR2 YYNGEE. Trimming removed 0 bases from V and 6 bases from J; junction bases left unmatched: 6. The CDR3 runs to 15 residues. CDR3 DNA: TGTGCCAGCAGCGTAGTGGCTAGCGGCGGCAATGAGCAGTTCTTC. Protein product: CASSVVASGGNEQFF.

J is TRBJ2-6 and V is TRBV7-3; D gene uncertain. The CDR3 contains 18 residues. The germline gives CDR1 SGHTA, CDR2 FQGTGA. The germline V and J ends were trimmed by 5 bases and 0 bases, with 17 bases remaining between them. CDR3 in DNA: TGTGCCAGCAGCCCTGAAGCCAGGAGCAGCTCTGGGGCCAACGTCCTGACTTTC. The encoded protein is CASSPEARSSSGANVLTF.

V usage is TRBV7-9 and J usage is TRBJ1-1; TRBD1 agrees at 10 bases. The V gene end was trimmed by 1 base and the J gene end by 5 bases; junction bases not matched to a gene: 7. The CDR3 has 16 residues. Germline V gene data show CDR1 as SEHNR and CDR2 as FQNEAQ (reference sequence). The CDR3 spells CASSLGDRGGLTEAFF. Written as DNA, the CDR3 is TGTGCCAGCAGCTTAGGGGACAGGGGAGGTTTGACTGAAGCTTTCTTT.

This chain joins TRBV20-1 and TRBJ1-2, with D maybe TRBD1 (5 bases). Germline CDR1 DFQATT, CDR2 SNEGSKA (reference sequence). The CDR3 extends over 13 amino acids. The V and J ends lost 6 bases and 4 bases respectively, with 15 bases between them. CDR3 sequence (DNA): TGCAGTGCGACCACAGGAACCTTCTATGGCTACACCTTC. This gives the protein CSATTGTFYGYTF.

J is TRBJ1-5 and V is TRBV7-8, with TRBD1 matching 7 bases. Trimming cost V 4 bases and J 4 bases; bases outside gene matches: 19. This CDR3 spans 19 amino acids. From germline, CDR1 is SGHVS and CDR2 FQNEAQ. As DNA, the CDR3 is TGTGCCAGCAGCTCGACAGGGTTTCTAAGGCCCGGGGGGAATCAGCCCCAGCATTTT. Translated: CASSSTGFLRPGGNQPQHF.

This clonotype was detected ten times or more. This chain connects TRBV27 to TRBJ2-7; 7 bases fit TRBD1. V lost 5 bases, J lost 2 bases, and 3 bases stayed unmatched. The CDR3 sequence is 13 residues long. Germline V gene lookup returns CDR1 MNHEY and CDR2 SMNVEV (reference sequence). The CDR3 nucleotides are TGTGCCAGCAGTCCCACAGGGGCCTACGAGCAGTACTTC. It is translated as CASSPTGAYEQYF.

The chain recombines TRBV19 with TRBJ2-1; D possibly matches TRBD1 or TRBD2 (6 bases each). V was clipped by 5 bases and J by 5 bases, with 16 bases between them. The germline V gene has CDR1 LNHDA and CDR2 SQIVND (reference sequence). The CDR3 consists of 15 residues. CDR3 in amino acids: CASSGIWGAHNEQFF. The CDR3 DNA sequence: TGTGCCAGTAGTGGGATCTGGGGGGCCCACAATGAGCAGTTCTTC. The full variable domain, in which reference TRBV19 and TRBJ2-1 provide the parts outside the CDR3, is DGGITQSPKYLFRKEGQNVTLSCEQNLNHDAMYWYRQDPGQGLRLIYYSQIVNDFQKGDIAEGYSVSREKKESFPLTVTSAQKNPTAFYLCASSGIWGAHNEQFFGPGTRLTVL.

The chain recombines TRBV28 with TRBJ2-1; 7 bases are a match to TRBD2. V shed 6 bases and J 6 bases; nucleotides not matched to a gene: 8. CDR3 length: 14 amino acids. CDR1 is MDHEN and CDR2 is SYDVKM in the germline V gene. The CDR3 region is CASRGPGGSNEQFF. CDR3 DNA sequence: TGTGCCAGCAGGGGGCCGGGAGGCAGCAATGAGCAGTTCTTC.

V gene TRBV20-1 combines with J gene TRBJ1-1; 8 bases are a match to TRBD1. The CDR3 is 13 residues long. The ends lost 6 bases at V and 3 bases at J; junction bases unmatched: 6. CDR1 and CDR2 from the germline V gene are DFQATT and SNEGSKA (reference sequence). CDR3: CSAGDRTHTEAFF. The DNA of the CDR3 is TGCAGTGCCGGGGACAGGACTCACACTGAAGCTTTCTTT.

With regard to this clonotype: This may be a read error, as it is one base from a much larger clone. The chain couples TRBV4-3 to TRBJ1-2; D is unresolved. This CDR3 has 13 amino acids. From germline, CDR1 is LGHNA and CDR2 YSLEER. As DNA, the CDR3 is TGCGCCAGCCGCCAAGCCGGAGACTATGGCTACACCTTC. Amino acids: CASRQAGDYGYTF.

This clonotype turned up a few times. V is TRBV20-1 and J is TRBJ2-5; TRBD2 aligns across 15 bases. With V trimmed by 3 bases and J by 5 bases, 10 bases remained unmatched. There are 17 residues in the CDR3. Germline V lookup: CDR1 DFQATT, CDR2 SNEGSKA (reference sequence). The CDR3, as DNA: TGCAGTGCTAGGGCGGGGACTAGCGGGGGGAGAAGGGAGACCCAGTACTTC. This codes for CSARAGTSGGRRETQYF.

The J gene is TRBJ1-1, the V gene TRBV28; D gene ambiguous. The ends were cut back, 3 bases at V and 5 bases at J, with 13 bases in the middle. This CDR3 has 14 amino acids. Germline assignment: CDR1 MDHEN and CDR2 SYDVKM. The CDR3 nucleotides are TGTGCCAGCAGTTTTTACCTTAGTGGGACTGAAGCTTTCTTT. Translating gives CASSFYLSGTEAFF.

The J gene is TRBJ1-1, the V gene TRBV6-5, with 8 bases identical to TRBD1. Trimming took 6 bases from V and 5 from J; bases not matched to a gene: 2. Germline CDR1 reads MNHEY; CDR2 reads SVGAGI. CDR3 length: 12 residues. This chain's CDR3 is CASSRTGTEAFF. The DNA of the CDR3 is TGTGCCAGCAGCCGGACAGGGACTGAAGCTTTCTTT.

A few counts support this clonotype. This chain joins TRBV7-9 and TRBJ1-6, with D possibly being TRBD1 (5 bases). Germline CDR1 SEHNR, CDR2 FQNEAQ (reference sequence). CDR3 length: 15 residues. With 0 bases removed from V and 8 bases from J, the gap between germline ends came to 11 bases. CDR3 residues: CASSLAGPLYSPLHF. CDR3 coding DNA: TGTGCCAGCAGCTTAGCGGGACCGCTGTATTCACCCCTCCACTTT. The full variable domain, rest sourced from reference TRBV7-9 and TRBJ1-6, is DTGVSQNPRHKITKRGQNVTFRCDPISEHNRLYWYRQTLGQGPEFLTYFQNEAQLEKSRLLSDRFSAERPKGSFSTLEIQRTEQGDSAMYLCASSLAGPLYSPLHFGNGTRLTVT.

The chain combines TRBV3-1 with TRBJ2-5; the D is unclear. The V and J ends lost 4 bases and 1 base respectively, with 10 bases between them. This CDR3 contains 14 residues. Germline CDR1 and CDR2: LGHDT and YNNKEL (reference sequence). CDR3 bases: TGTGCCAGCAGCCCCCTCCCCTCCCAAGAGACCCAGTACTTC. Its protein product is CASSPLPSQETQYF.

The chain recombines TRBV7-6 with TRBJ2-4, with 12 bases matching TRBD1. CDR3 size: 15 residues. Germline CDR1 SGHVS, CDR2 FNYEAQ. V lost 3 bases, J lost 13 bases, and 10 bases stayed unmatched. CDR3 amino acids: CASSFAGQGAYDQYF. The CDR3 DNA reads TGTGCCAGCAGCTTTGCGGGACAGGGGGCCTACGACCAGTACTTC. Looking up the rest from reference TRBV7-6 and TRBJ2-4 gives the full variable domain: GAGVSQSPRYKVTKRGQDVALRCDPISGHVSLYWYRQALGQGPEFLTYFNYEAQQDKSGLPNDRFSAERPEGSISTLTIQRTEQRDSAMYRCASSFAGQGAYDQYFGAGTRLSVL.

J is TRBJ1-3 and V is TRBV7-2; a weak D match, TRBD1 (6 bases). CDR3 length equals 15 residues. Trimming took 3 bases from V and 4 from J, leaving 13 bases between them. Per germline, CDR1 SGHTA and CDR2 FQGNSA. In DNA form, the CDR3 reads TGTGCCAGCAGCTTGGGGCACAGGGCCGGAAACACCATATATTTT. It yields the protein CASSLGHRAGNTIYF.

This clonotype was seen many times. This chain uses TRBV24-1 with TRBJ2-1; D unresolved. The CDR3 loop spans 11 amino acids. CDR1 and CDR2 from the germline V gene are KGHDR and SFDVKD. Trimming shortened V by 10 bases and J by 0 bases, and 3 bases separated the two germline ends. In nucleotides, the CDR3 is TGTGCCACTAGCTCCTACAATGAGCAGTTCTTC. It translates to CATSSYNEQFF.

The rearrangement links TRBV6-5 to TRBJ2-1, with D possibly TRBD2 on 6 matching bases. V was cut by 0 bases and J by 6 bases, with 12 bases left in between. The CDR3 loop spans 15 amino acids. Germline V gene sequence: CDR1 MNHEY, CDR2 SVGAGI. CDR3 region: CASSYSRWRANEQFF. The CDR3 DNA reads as TGTGCCAGCAGTTACTCGAGGTGGAGGGCCAATGAGCAGTTCTTC.

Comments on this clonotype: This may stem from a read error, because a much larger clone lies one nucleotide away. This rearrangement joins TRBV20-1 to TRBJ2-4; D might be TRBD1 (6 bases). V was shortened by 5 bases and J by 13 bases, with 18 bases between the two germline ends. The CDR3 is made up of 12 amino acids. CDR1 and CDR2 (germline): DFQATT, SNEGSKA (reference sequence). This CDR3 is CSAGDTYNEQYF. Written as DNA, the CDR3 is TGCAGTGCTGGGGACACTTACAATGAGCAGTACTTC.

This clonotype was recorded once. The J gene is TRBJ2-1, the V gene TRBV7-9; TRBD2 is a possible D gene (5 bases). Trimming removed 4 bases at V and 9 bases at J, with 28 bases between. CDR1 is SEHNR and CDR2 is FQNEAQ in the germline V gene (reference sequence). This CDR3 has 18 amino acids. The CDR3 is CASSSDSEDPGRFFEQFF. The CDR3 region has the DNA TGTGCCAGCAGCTCGGACTCAGAGGATCCGGGCCGTTTTTTTGAGCAGTTCTTC.

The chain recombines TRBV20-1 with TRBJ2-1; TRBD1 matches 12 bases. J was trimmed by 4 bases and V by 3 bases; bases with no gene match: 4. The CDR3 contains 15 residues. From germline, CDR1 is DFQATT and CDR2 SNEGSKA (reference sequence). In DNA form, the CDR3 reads TGCAGTGCTAGTGTGGGACAGGGGGCATACAATGAGCAGTTCTTC. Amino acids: CSASVGQGAYNEQFF.

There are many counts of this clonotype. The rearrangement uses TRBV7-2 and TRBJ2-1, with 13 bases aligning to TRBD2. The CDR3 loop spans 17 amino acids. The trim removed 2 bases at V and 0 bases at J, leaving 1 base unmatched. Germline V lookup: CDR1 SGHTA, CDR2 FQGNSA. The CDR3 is CASSLTSGGASYNEQFF. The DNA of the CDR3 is TGTGCCAGCAGCTTAACTAGCGGGGGGGCCTCCTACAATGAGCAGTTCTTC.

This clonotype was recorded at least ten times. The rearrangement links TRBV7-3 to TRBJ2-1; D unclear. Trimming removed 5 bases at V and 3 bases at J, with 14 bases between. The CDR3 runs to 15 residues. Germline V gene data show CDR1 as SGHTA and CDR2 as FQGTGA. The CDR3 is CASSHQAVRYNEQFF. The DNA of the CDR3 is TGTGCCAGCAGCCACCAGGCGGTTCGCTACAATGAGCAGTTCTTC. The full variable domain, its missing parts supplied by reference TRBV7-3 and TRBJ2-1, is GAGVSQTPSNKVTEKGKYVELRCDPISGHTALYWYRQSLGQGPEFLIYFQGTGAADDSGLPNDRFFAVRPEGSVSTLKIQRTERGDSAVYLCASSHQAVRYNEQFFGPGTRLTVL.

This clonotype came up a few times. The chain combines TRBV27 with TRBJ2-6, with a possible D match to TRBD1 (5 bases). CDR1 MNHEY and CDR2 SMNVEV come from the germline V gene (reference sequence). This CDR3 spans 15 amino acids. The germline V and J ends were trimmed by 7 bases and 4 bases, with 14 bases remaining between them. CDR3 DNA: TGTGCCAGCACGACAGTCTTAGGAGGGGCCAACGTCCTGACTTTC. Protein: CASTTVLGGANVLTF. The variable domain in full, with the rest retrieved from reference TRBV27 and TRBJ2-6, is EAQVTQNPRYLITVTGKKLTVTCSQNMNHEYMSWYRQDPGLGLRQIYYSMNVEVTDKGDVPEGYKVSRKEKRNFPLILESPSPNQTSLYFCASTTVLGGANVLTFGAGSRLTVL.

The CDR3, as DNA: TGTGCTAGTGGCAGTATAGGGACAGCTAGCACAGATACGCAGTATTTT. Its protein is CASGSIGTASTDTQYF. The chain joins TRBV12-5 to TRBJ2-3; TRBD1 agrees at 7 bases. The CDR3 is made up of 16 amino acids. From germline, CDR1 is LGHNT and CDR2 FRNRAP. V dropped 6 bases and J dropped 0; count of bases not matched to a gene: 9. The whole variable domain, filled in from reference TRBV12-5 and TRBJ2-3, reads DARVTQTPRHKVTEMGQEVTMRCQPILGHNTVFWYRQTMMQGLELLAYFRNRAPLDDSGMPKDRFSAEMPDATLATLKIQPSEPRDSAVYFCASGSIGTASTDTQYFGPGTRLTVL.

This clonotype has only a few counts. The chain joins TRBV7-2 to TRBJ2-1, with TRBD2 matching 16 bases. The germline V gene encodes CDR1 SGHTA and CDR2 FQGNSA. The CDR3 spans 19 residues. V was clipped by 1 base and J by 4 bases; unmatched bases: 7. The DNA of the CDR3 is TGTGCCAGCAGCTTAGGAGGGGGACTAGCGGGGGGGCAGTACAATGAGCAGTTCTTC. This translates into CASSLGGGLAGGQYNEQFF.